The next 25 T cell receptor beta chains were all read from a single sample in a study of cytomegalovirus exposure and HLA in healthy donors. The PCR was carried out with 60 Vbeta primers and 13 Jbeta primers. The data were produced by immunoSEQ multiplex PCR, yet TCRdb's version contains in-frame clones alone and is incomplete. Seen here are about 130,000 clones, about 75% observed once, and the top ten hold 6.5% to 9%. Sequencing was carried out using PBMCs. The receptors shown here come from a man aged 25 to 40 in good health and CMV-seronegative.

The V call is TRBV5-1, the J call TRBJ2-3; 8 bases are a match to TRBD2. Germline CDR1 and CDR2: SGHRS and YFSETQ. This CDR3 region has 16 residues. The V gene end was trimmed by 6 bases and the J gene end by 0 bases; junction bases not matched to a gene: 9. The CDR3 is CASTSGGAASTDTQYF. The CDR3 coding sequence is TGCGCCAGCACCTCGGGGGGGGCCGCTAGCACAGATACGCAGTATTTT.

This chain connects TRBV30 to TRBJ1-4, with 8 bases aligning to TRBD1. Per the germline V gene, CDR1 is GTSNPN and CDR2 is SVGIG (reference sequence). The CDR3 loop spans 16 amino acids. Germline trimming cut 7 bases from V and 4 bases from J; bases unmatched to any gene: 14. The CDR3 DNA follows: TGTGCCTTAAAGGCGGGACAGGCGAGTCGTAATGAAAAACTGTTTTTT. Its protein product is CALKAGQASRNEKLFF.

This rearrangement joins TRBV5-1 to TRBJ1-1; the match to TRBD1 covers 7 bases. V gave up 3 bases and J gave up 6 bases; unmatched junction bases: 11. The CDR3 has 15 residues. Germline V gives CDR1 SGHRS, CDR2 YFSETQ. The DNA for the CDR3 is TGCGCCAGCAGCTCATCCGGGACAGAAGCTTCTGAAGCTTTCTTT. It is translated as CASSSSGTEASEAFF. Full variable domain (rest looked up from reference TRBV5-1 and TRBJ1-1): KAGVTQTPRYLIKTRGQQVTLSCSPISGHRSVSWYQQTPGQGLQFLFEYFSETQRNKGNFPGRFSGRQFSNSRSEMNVSTLELGDSALYLCASSSSGTEASEAFFGQGTRLTVV.

This clone has a handful of counts. The chain couples TRBV29-1 to TRBJ2-7, with 9 bases that match TRBD2. The V gene's germline CDR1 is SQVTM and CDR2 ANQGSEA. The CDR3 is made up of 17 amino acids. J was trimmed by 0 bases and V by 1 base; bases with no gene match: 10. The CDR3 nucleotides are TGCAGCGTTGAAGGGGCTAGCGGGGATCTTCTCTCCTACGAGCAGTACTTC. As protein: CSVEGASGDLLSYEQYF.

The V and J genes are TRBV5-1 and TRBJ2-3; the D gene is possibly TRBD2 (6 bases). CDR3 length equals 16 residues. Trimming removed 4 bases from V and 1 base from J, with 16 bases in between. CDR1 is SGHRS and CDR2 is YFSETQ in the germline V gene. CDR3 nucleotides: TGCGCCAGCAGCGGGACGGATCCGGGGGGCACAGATACGCAGTATTTT. Its protein is CASSGTDPGGTDTQYF. The complete variable domain, with remaining parts taken from reference TRBV5-1 and TRBJ2-3, reads KAGVTQTPRYLIKTRGQQVTLSCSPISGHRSVSWYQQTPGQGLQFLFEYFSETQRNKGNFPGRFSGRQFSNSRSEMNVSTLELGDSALYLCASSGTDPGGTDTQYFGPGTRLTVL.

The CDR3 bases are TGTGCCAGCAGCTTAGAGGCAGGGCGGGATACGCAGTATTTT. Residues: CASSLEAGRDTQYF. The rearrangement joins TRBV11-2 to TRBJ2-3, with D tentatively TRBD1 (5 bases). CDR1 and CDR2 from the germline V gene are SGHAT and FQNNGV. CDR3 length: 14 residues. V was clipped by 0 bases and J by 6 bases, with 10 bases between them.

The CDR3 sequence is CSVTGIYDSHEQFF. CDR3 coding DNA: TGCAGCGTTACCGGGATTTATGACTCCCATGAGCAGTTCTTC. The chain joins TRBV29-1 to TRBJ2-1, with D possibly being TRBD2 (5 bases). The CDR3 loop spans 14 amino acids. Trimming shortened V by 5 bases and J by 8 bases, and 19 bases separated the two germline ends. Germline V lookup: CDR1 SQVTM, CDR2 ANQGSEA.

The J gene is TRBJ2-7, the V gene TRBV5-1, with 7 nucleotides matching TRBD2. V gave up 0 bases and J gave up 5 bases; unmatched junction bases: 5. The CDR3 spans 14 residues. CDR1 SGHRS and CDR2 YFSETQ come from the germline V gene. CDR3 nucleotides: TGCGCCAGCAGCTTGGAGGGAGGGATGAACGAGCAGTACTTC. This encodes CASSLEGGMNEQYF.

A few counts support this clone. The chain has TRBV27 and TRBJ1-5; D is possibly TRBD1 (5 bases). The CDR3 is 13 amino acids. V gave up 8 bases and J gave up 2 bases, with 10 bases separating them. Germline V gene data show CDR1 as MNHEY and CDR2 as SMNVEV (reference sequence). CDR3 DNA: TGTGCCAGCGGGACTGGGGGCAATCAGCCCCAGCATTTT. Protein: CASGTGGNQPQHF.

This clone was counted a few times. This chain uses TRBV5-1 with TRBJ2-7; TRBD1 matches at 11 bases. Germline V gene sequence: CDR1 SGHRS, CDR2 YFSETQ. The CDR3 has 15 amino acids. V was pared by 4 bases and J by 6 bases, with 9 bases of the junction left unmatched. In DNA, the CDR3 is TGCGCCAGCAGCGACACTCCGGGACAGGGGGTCGAGCAGTACTTC. Its translation: CASSDTPGQGVEQYF.

This chain joins TRBV11-3 and TRBJ2-1, with D possibly matching TRBD1 (5 bases). There are 15 residues in the CDR3. Germline V gives CDR1 SGHNT, CDR2 YENEEA. Trimming left V 0 bases short and J 7 bases short, with 13 bases between. CDR3 bases: TGTGCCAGCAGCTTAGAGGGGCAGCTCCCAAATGAGCAGTTCTTC. This gives the protein CASSLEGQLPNEQFF.

V usage is TRBV7-3 and J usage is TRBJ2-1, with unresolved D. The germline CDR1 and CDR2 sequences are SGHTA and FQGTGA. The V and J ends lost 5 bases and 0 bases respectively, with 11 bases between them. This CDR3 spans 15 amino acids. The CDR3, as DNA: TGTGCCAGCAGCCCTGACTGGAGCTCCTACAATGAGCAGTTCTTC. It codes for CASSPDWSSYNEQFF.

The V and J genes are TRBV5-6 and TRBJ1-1; TRBD1 might be the D (6 bases). Trimming left V 4 bases short and J 1 base short, with 17 bases between. From germline, CDR1 is SGHDT and CDR2 YYEEEE. The CDR3 loop spans 16 amino acids. CDR3 loop: CASSPTQTGGNTEAFF. Written as DNA, the CDR3 is TGTGCCAGCAGCCCTACCCAGACAGGAGGGAACACTGAAGCTTTCTTT.

The J gene is TRBJ2-5, the V gene TRBV6-5, with D possibly matching TRBD2 (6 bases). The J call may be in error: the DNA end matches TRBJ2-7 better. The germline CDR1 and CDR2 sequences are MNHEY and SVGAGI. This CDR3 is built from 14 residues. Here the CDR3 DNA reads TGTGCCAGCAGCCTCGGGGGTGGGGGATACGAGCAGTACTTC. Translated: CASSLGGGGYEQYF.

The chain is built from TRBV9 and TRBJ1-4, with 7 bases that match TRBD1. Germline-derived CDR1 and CDR2 are SGDLS and YYNGEE. V gave up 0 bases and J gave up 8 bases; unmatched junction bases: 4. The CDR3 has 14 residues. CDR3 in DNA: TGTGCCAGCAGCGTAGCCAGGGACAGAGAAAAACTGTTTTTT. Residues: CASSVARDREKLFF.

This chain connects TRBV7-2 to TRBJ1-2; the match to TRBD1 covers 8 bases. This CDR3 comprises 14 residues. Looked up from germline, CDR1 is SGHTA and CDR2 is FQGNSA. V was clipped by 4 bases and J by 7 bases; unmatched bases: 8. The CDR3 DNA sequence: TGTGCCAGCAGCTCCTTTGACAGGGGAGTTGGCTACACCTTC. This gives the protein CASSSFDRGVGYTF. The whole variable domain, remainder taken from reference TRBV7-2 and TRBJ1-2, is GAGVSQSPSNKVTEKGKDVELRCDPISGHTALYWYRQSLGQGLEFLIYFQGNSAPDKSGLPSDRFSAERTGGSVSTLTIQRTQQEDSAVYLCASSSFDRGVGYTFGSGTRLTVV.

The CDR3 here is CASSSRDTRVNTEAFF. DNA of the CDR3: TGTGCCAGCAGCTCGAGGGACACGCGGGTGAACACTGAAGCTTTCTTT. The chain uses TRBV7-8 and TRBJ1-1; weak D call: TRBD1 (6 bases). This CDR3 comprises 16 residues. The germline V and J ends were trimmed by 4 bases and 0 bases, with 15 bases remaining between them. The V gene's germline CDR1 is SGHVS and CDR2 FQNEAQ.

About this clone: One end of the junction does not line up with germline, which may come from a read error. The rearrangement links TRBV6-5 to TRBJ2-4; 8 nucleotides line up with TRBD2. The CDR3 contains 16 residues. Germline CDR1 and CDR2: MNHEY and SVGAGI. The CDR3 protein is CASSYSAGLAKNSQYF. The CDR3 DNA reads as TGTGCCAGCAGTTACTCGGCCGGACTAGCCAAAAACAGTCAGTACTTC.

The CDR3 here is CASSLQRVGSDGYTF. CDR3 sequence (DNA): TGTGCCAGCAGCTTACAGCGGGTAGGATCGGACGGCTACACCTTC. The V gene is TRBV7-8, the J gene TRBJ1-2, with unresolved D. There are 15 residues in the CDR3. V was shortened by 2 bases and J by 8 bases, with 18 bases between the two germline ends. Germline V gene data show CDR1 as SGHVS and CDR2 as FQNEAQ.

The chain joins TRBV30 to TRBJ1-3, with D possibly TRBD1 on 5 matching bases. Germline V gives CDR1 GTSNPN, CDR2 SVGIG (reference sequence). CDR3 length: 15 amino acids. V shed 3 bases and J shed 0 bases, with 12 bases lying between them. For the CDR3, the DNA is TGTGCCTGGAGACAGGTCCCAGACTCTGGAAACACCATATATTTT. This translates into CAWRQVPDSGNTIYF.

This clone was detected only once. The chain links TRBV5-6 to TRBJ2-7; 7 nucleotides line up with TRBD1. V lost 5 bases and J lost 9; bases outside the gene matches: 11. Per germline, CDR1 SGHDT and CDR2 YYEEEE. The CDR3 has 13 residues. The CDR3 nucleotides read TGTGCCAGCAGAAAAGACAGGGCTAGAACGCAGTACTTC. Protein sequence: CASRKDRARTQYF.

This chain uses TRBV28 with TRBJ1-1, with 7 bases fitting TRBD1. Germline CDR1 reads MDHEN; CDR2 reads SYDVKM. The junction had 5 bases not matched to a gene; V was cut back by 2 bases and J by 11 bases. The CDR3 sequence is 12 residues long. The CDR3 protein is CASSLRAGGAFF. In DNA, the CDR3 is TGTGCCAGCAGTTTAAGGGCAGGGGGGGCTTTCTTT. The whole variable domain, filled in from reference TRBV28 and TRBJ1-1, reads DVKVTQSSRYLVKRTGEKVFLECVQDMDHENMFWYRQDPGLGLRLIYFSYDVKMKEKGDIPEGYSVSREKKERFSLILESASTNQTSMYLCASSLRAGGAFFGQGTRLTVV.

The chain has TRBV11-3 and TRBJ2-1, with 7 bases lining up with TRBD1. The CDR3 runs 15 residues. The V segment lost 2 bases and the J segment 6 bases; nucleotides outside the gene matches: 7. Per the germline V gene, CDR1 is SGHNT and CDR2 is YENEEA. The CDR3 sequence is CASSLNPSGGNEQFF. Here the CDR3 DNA reads TGTGCCAGCAGCTTAAACCCTTCAGGGGGCAATGAGCAGTTCTTC.

This clone was counted between two and nine times. The chain couples TRBV19 to TRBJ2-3, with TRBD1 identical over 7 bases. The germline V gene has CDR1 LNHDA and CDR2 SQIVND (reference sequence). J gave up 1 base and V 4 bases, and 2 bases lay outside the gene matches. This CDR3 is 14 amino acids long. The CDR3, as DNA: TGTGCCAGTAGTACGGGGACAGGCACAGATACGCAGTATTTT. Encoded protein: CASSTGTGTDTQYF.

The V gene is TRBV9, the J gene TRBJ2-3; no reliable D call. Germline lookup yields CDR1 SGDLS and CDR2 YYNGEE. This CDR3 is built from 12 residues. V gave up 1 base and J gave up 5 bases, with 5 bases separating them. The CDR3 sequence: CASSVNRDTQYF. The DNA for the CDR3 is TGTGCCAGCAGCGTAAACAGAGATACGCAGTATTTT.